These 5 T cell receptor beta chains were sequenced from one sample in a study of response to subunit inactivated influenza vaccine. Each CDR3 protein gets one entry after TCRdb re-called the RT-PCR reads with MiXCR. Among about 780,000 distinct CDR3 sequences listed, around 18% were seen once. The sequencing used PBMCs from blood, collected 4 to 6 days after vaccination. Every receptor here comes from a man in his forties or fifties who received an inactivated influenza vaccine.

The chain has TRBV10-3 and TRBJ1-1; TRBD1 matches 7 bases. CDR3 size: 16 residues. Germline lookup yields CDR1 ENHRY and CDR2 SYGVKD. Trimming removed 4 bases from V and 1 base from J; junction bases left unmatched: 9. CDR3 bases: TGTGCCATCAGTGTTGGAGGGGGCGCGGCGAACACTGAAGCTTTCTTT. Translating it yields CAISVGGGAANTEAFF.

The table lists this clonotype with a few counts. The genes are TRBV18 and TRBJ1-6; perhaps TRBD1 as D (5 bases). V dropped 3 bases and J dropped 4 bases, with 7 bases sitting between them. The germline CDR1 and CDR2 sequences are KGHSH and LQKENI. The CDR3 loop spans 14 amino acids. This chain's CDR3 is CASSPGPYNSPLHF. For the CDR3, the DNA is TGTGCCAGCTCACCGGGGCCATATAATTCACCCCTCCACTTT.

The rearrangement links TRBV20-1 to TRBJ2-3, with TRBD2 identical over 12 bases. The germline V gene encodes CDR1 DFQATT and CDR2 SNEGSKA (reference sequence). The CDR3 spans 15 residues. CDR3 in amino acids: CMPRTSGNPTDTQYF. The DNA for the CDR3 is TGCATGCCCCGGACTAGCGGGAACCCCACAGATACGCAGTATTTT.

Only a few counts were recorded for this clonotype. This sequence joins TRBV11-1 and TRBJ2-1; TRBD2 matches at 12 bases. The CDR3 is made up of 19 amino acids. Germline-derived CDR1 and CDR2 are SGHAT and FQDESV (reference sequence). V dropped 2 bases and J dropped 7; count of bases not matched to a gene: 15. CDR3 in DNA: TGTGCCAGCAGCTTAATTACGTTGGCACTAGCGGGGGGCCAGAATGAGCAGTTCTTC. The encoded protein is CASSLITLALAGGQNEQFF.

The chain employs TRBV5-1 and TRBJ2-4, with TRBD1 matching over 8 bases. The CDR3 runs to 19 residues. CDR1 and CDR2 from the germline V gene are SGHRS and YFSETQ. Trimming cost V 1 base and J 1 base; bases outside gene matches: 13. CDR3 protein: CASSLSDRVQGAAKNIQYF. In DNA, the CDR3 is TGCGCCAGCAGCTTGAGCGATCGGGTGCAGGGGGCGGCCAAAAACATTCAGTACTTC.